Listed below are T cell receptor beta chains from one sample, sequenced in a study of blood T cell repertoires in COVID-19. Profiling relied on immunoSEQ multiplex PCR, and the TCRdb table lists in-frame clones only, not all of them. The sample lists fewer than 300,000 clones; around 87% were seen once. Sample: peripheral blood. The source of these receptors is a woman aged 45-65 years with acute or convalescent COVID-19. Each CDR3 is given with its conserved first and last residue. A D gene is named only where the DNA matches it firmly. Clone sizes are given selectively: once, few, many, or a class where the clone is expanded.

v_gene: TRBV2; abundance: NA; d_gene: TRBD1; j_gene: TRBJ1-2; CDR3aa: CASRDRVHGYTF; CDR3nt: TGTGCCAGCAGGGACAGGGTTCATGGCTACACCTTC
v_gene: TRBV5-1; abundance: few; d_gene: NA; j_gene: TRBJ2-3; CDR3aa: CASSLGPGLERFTDTQYF; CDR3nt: TGCGCCAGCAGCTTGGGGCCGGGACTTGAAAGATTCACAGATACGCAGTATTTT
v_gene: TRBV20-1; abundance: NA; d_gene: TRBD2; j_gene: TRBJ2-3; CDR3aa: CSASRVAGESDTQYF; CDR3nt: TGCAGTGCTAGTAGGGTAGCGGGAGAGTCTGATACGCAGTATTTT
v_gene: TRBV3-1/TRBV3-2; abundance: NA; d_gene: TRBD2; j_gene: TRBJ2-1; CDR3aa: CASSQSLAGSITYNEQFF; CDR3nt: TGTGCCAGCAGCCAATCCCTAGCGGGATCCATTACCTACAATGAGCAGTTCTTC
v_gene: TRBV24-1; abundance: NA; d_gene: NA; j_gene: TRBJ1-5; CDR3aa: CATSGTEGIGNQPQHF; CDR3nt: TGTGCCACCAGCGGGACTGAGGGGATTGGCAATCAGCCCCAGCATTTT
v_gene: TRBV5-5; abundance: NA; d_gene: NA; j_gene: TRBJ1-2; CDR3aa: CASRSLGAGNYGYTF; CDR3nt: TGTGCCAGCCGATCCCTTGGTGCAGGTAACTATGGCTACACCTTC
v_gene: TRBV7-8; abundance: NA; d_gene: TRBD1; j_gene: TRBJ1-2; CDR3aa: CASSGDRGHHGYTF; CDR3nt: TGTGCCAGCAGCGGGGACAGGGGCCACCATGGCTACACCTTC
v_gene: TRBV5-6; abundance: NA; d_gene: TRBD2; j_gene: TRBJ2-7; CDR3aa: CASSPWGGIGNEQYF; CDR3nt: TGTGCCAGCAGCCCATGGGGGGGGATTGGCAACGAGCAGTACTTC
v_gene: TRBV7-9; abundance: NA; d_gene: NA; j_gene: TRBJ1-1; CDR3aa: CASSLSGGLRAFF; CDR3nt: TGTGCCAGCAGCTTATCGGGAGGATTGAGAGCTTTCTTT
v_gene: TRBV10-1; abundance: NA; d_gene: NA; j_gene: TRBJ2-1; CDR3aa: CASSVKRGRHNEQFF; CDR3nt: TGCGCCAGCAGTGTTAAGCGTGGGAGACACAATGAGCAGTTCTTC
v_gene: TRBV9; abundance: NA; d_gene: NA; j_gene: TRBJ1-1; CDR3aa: CASSPGQLNTEAFF; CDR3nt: TGTGCCAGCAGCCCCGGACAGTTGAACACTGAAGCTTTCTTT
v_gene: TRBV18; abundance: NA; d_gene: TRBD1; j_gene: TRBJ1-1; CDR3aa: CASSLGQGNTEAFF; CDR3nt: TGTGCCAGCTCACTGGGACAGGGGAACACTGAAGCTTTCTTT
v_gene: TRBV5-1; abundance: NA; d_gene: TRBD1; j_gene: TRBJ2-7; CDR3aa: CASSLTGTGTSQQYF; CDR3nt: TGCGCCAGCAGCTTGACCGGGACAGGGACTTCTCAGCAGTACTTC
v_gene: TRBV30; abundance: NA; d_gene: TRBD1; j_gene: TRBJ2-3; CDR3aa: CAWGQGASADTQYF; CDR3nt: TGTGCCTGGGGACAGGGGGCGAGTGCAGATACGCAGTATTTT
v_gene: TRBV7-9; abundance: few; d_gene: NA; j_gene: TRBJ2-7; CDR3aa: CASSLDPVYEQYF; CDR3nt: TGTGCCAGCAGCTTAGATCCGGTCTACGAGCAGTACTTC
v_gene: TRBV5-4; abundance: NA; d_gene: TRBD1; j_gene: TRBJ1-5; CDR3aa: CASSLDRGQGQPQHF; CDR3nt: TGTGCCAGCAGCTTGGACAGGGGGCAGGGGCAGCCCCAGCATTTT
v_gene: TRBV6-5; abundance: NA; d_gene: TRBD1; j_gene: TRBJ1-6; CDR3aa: CASSYWGQGLSPLHF; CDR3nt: TGTGCCAGCAGTTACTGGGGACAGGGTCTTTCACCCCTCCACTTT
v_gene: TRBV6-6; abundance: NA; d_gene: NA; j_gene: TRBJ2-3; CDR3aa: CASSYGGTVTDTQYF; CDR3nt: TGTGCCAGCAGTTATGGCGGGACGGTGACAGATACGCAGTATTTT
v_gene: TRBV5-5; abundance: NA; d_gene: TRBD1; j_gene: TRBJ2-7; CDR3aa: CASSRGQGFYEQYF; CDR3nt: TGTGCCAGCAGCCGGGGACAGGGGTTCTACGAGCAGTACTTC
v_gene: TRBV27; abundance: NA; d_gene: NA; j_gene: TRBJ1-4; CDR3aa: CASSPFRRSGVGEKLFF; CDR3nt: TGTGCCAGCAGTCCCTTCCGAAGGTCAGGGGTCGGCGAAAAACTGTTTTTT
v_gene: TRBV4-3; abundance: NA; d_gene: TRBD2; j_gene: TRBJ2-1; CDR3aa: CASSQDTLPSGLTNEQFF; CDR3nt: TGCGCCAGCAGCCAAGATACCCTCCCTAGCGGCCTTACCAATGAGCAGTTCTTC
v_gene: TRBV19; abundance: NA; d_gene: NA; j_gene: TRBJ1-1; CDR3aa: CASSIVWGRNTEAFF; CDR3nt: TGTGCCAGTAGTATAGTGTGGGGCAGAAACACTGAAGCTTTCTTT
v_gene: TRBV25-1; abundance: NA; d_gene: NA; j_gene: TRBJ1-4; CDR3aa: CASSRIEQYNEKLFF; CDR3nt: TGTGCCAGCAGCAGAATCGAACAGTATAATGAAAAACTGTTTTTT
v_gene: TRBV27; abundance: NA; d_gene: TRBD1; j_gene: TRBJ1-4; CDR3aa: CASSLSRQGGEKLFF; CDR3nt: TGTGCCAGCAGTTTATCTAGACAGGGAGGTGAAAAACTGTTTTTT
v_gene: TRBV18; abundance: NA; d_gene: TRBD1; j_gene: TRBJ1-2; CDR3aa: CASSEGTGYTQNYGYTF; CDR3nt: TGTGCCAGCTCAGAAGGGACAGGATATACTCAGAATTATGGCTACACCTTC
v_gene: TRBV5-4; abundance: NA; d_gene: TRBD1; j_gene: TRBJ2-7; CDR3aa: CASSAPTGASYEQYF; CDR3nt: TGTGCCAGCAGCGCGCCGACAGGGGCCTCCTACGAGCAGTACTTC
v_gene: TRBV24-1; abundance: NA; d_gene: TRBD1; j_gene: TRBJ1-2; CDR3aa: CATRSGQGRYTF; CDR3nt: TGTGCCACCAGGTCGGGACAGGGTCGCTACACCTTC
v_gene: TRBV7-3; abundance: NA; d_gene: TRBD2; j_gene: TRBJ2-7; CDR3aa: CASSLAGGPYEQYF; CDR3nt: TGTGCCAGCAGCTTGGCGGGAGGACCCTACGAGCAGTACTTC